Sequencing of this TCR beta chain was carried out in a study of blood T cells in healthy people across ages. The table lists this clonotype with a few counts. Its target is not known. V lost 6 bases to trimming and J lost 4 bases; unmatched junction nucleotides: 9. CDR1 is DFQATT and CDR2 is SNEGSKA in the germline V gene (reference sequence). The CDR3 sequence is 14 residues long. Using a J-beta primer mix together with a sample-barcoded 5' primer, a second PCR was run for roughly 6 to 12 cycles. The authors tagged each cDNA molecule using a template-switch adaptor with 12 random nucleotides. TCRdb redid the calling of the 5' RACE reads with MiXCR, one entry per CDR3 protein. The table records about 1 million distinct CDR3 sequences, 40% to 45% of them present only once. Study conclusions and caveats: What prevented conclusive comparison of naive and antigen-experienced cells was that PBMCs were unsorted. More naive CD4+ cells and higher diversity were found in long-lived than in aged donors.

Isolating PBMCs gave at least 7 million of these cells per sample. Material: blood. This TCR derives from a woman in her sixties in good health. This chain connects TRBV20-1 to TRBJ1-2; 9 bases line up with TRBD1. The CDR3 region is CSATGQGNSYGYTF. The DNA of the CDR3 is TGCAGTGCCACAGGACAGGGGAACAGCTATGGCTACACCTTC.